The rows below give T cell receptor beta chains drawn from one sample of a study of T cells in Graves' hyperthyroidism and ophthalmopathy. TCRdb re-called the multiplex PCR reads through MiXCR, storing one row per CDR3 protein. The sample includes 750,000 to 950,000 distinct CDR3 sequences, 38% of them seen just once. Specimen: blood. Receptors were obtained from a man younger than 35 with Graves' hyperthyroidism. CDR3s include the opening cysteine and the closing phenylalanine or tryptophan. Fields, in order: J gene, clone size, V gene, D gene, CDR3 DNA, CDR3 protein. The D gene is left open where the match is weak. The size field is filled for only some rows; it gives once, few, many or a size class.

j_gene: TRBJ2-6
abundance: many
v_gene: TRBV10-3
d_gene: -
CDR3nt: TGTGCCATCAGTGCACTAACAGGGACCGGGGCCAACGTCCTGACTTTC
CDR3aa: CAISALTGTGANVLTF

j_gene: TRBJ2-7
abundance: many
v_gene: TRBV7-2
d_gene: -
CDR3nt: TGTGCCAGCAGCTTAGTGGCAGGTAGCGAGCAGTACTTC
CDR3aa: CASSLVAGSEQYF

j_gene: TRBJ1-2
abundance: many
v_gene: TRBV7-9
d_gene: -
CDR3nt: TGTGCCAGCAGCTTCCTGAGCGGGGGGCCTGGTTACACCTTC
CDR3aa: CASSFLSGGPGYTF

j_gene: TRBJ2-7
abundance: many
v_gene: TRBV7-9
d_gene: TRBD2
CDR3nt: TGTGCCAGCAGCTTAGGTGCGGGAGACTCCTACGAGCAGTACTTC
CDR3aa: CASSLGAGDSYEQYF

j_gene: TRBJ1-1
abundance: many
v_gene: TRBV7-9
d_gene: -
CDR3nt: TGTGCCAGCAGTCCAACACAGGAGAACACTGAAGCTTTCTTT
CDR3aa: CASSPTQENTEAFF

j_gene: TRBJ1-1
abundance: many
v_gene: TRBV19
d_gene: -
CDR3nt: TGTGCCAGTAGTCAGACTGGGGGCGCTGAAGCTTTCTTT
CDR3aa: CASSQTGGAEAFF

j_gene: TRBJ1-1
abundance: many
v_gene: TRBV7-2
d_gene: -
CDR3nt: TGTGCCAGCAGTAATGGTATAGTAGCTTTCTTT
CDR3aa: CASSNGIVAFF

j_gene: TRBJ2-5
abundance: -
v_gene: TRBV5-1
d_gene: TRBD2
CDR3nt: TGTGCCAGCAGCCCGCGGGAGGGGCAACAGCAAGAGACCCAGTACTTC
CDR3aa: CASSPREGQQQETQYF

j_gene: TRBJ2-2
abundance: few
v_gene: TRBV7-2
d_gene: -
CDR3nt: TGTGCCAGCAGCTTATTAACAGCTGGCACCGGGGAGCTGTTTTTT
CDR3aa: CASSLLTAGTGELFF

j_gene: TRBJ2-5
abundance: -
v_gene: TRBV9
d_gene: -
CDR3nt: TGTGCCAGCAGCGTATACCCTAGGGAGACCCAGTACTTC
CDR3aa: CASSVYPRETQYF

j_gene: TRBJ2-2
abundance: -
v_gene: TRBV10-2
d_gene: -
CDR3nt: TGCGCCAGCAGTGAGGCACTTGCAGGGGCCGGGGAGCTGTTTTTT
CDR3aa: CASSEALAGAGELFF

j_gene: TRBJ1-1
abundance: -
v_gene: TRBV15
d_gene: -
CDR3nt: TGTGCCACCAGCCGTTGGACTAGCGGGGGCACTGAAGCTTTCTTT
CDR3aa: CATSRWTSGGTEAFF

j_gene: TRBJ2-2
abundance: few
v_gene: TRBV7-8
d_gene: -
CDR3nt: TGTGCCAGCAGCTCGTGGGGAGAAGGGACCGGGGAGCTGTTTTTT
CDR3aa: CASSSWGEGTGELFF

j_gene: TRBJ1-1
abundance: -
v_gene: TRBV11-3
d_gene: -
CDR3nt: TGTGCCAGCGGCGAGCTTATCGGAGGACTGAACACTGAAGCTTTCTTT
CDR3aa: CASGELIGGLNTEAFF

j_gene: TRBJ1-4
abundance: -
v_gene: TRBV7-9
d_gene: TRBD1
CDR3nt: TGTGCCAGCAGCCCAACAGGGGGTGGTGGTGAAAAACTGTTTTTT
CDR3aa: CASSPTGGGGEKLFF

j_gene: TRBJ2-7
abundance: -
v_gene: TRBV11-3
d_gene: -
CDR3nt: TGTGCCAGCAGCCATTCTCAAACTGCCGCCTACGAGCAGTACTTC
CDR3aa: CASSHSQTAAYEQYF